This section outlines one T cell receptor (beta chain) sequence together with its context. What it recognizes is unknown. The data belong to a study of shared clonotypes between healthy human individuals. About the research overall: Each donor's CD8 memory used one plate, CD8 naive two, each CD4 subset three. Whole-study findings and limits: What rarefaction showed was incomplete sorted-subset sequencing despite large depth. Sequencing depth was expected to influence donor clonotype sharing.

In germline, CDR1 is SNHLY, CDR2 FYNNEI. There are 14 residues in the CDR3. J lost 4 bases, V lost 6 bases, and 6 bases had no gene match. Libraries were prepared by immunoSEQ multiplex PCR; TCRdb keeps only in-frame clonotypes and omits some of them. The data contain roughly 2.1 million clones, about 92% of them singletons. Naive CD8 isolation took CD45RO-negative cells positively selected for CCR7 and excluded terminally differentiated effector memory CD45RA+ cells. The V call is TRBV2, the J call TRBJ2-5; TRBD2 matches at 9 bases. This receptor was obtained from a man between 18 and 29 years old in good health. Some clones in this sample may be carry-over from other donors' samples. The specimen was naive CD8+ T cells from PBMCs. CDR3 in DNA: TGTGCCAGCAGGCGGCTAGCGGGAAGAGAGACCCAGTACTTC. Its protein product is CASRRLAGRETQYF.